This TCR beta chain was sequenced in a study of blood T cell repertoires in COVID-19 (dated by TCRdb to 2020 to 2021). Background on the whole study: Collaborator samples came from the United States, Italy and Spain and covered acute and convalescent phases of COVID-19. The samples were drawn from two sources: the first 160 participants of the ongoing ImmuneRACE study, and 950 to 1,500 subjects contributed by 6 global collaborators. The prospective study material was composed of cDNA or gDNA derived from T cells, B-cell-depleted T cells, or PBMCs. The repertoires were made available in a free public database intended to serve as a resource for research on the immune response to SARS-CoV-2. A de-identified subject ID, COVID-19 status, age in years and sex were almost always included in the sample metadata. Where HLA class I and class II types were available, the types were taken from metadata supplied by the sample provider, not from assay-based typing. Deeply sampled blood TCRbeta repertoires from subjects exposed to, actively infected with, or recovered from COVID-19 were included in the dataset.

The CDR3 goes from the cysteine to the phenylalanine over 14 residues. Left in the record is the CDR3 DNA by itself, 42 bases read in frame from the first base. For CDR1 and CDR2, the germline V gene lists SGDLS and YYNGEE. Germline trimming: 0 bases from V, 6 bases from J; junction bases outside gene matches: 3. The immunoSEQ Assay, a bias-controlled multiplex PCR, was used to amplify TCRbeta CDR3 regions from genomic DNA. In the source study's methods: The number of nucleated cells in each sample was estimated from the amplification of reference gene primers within the assay. Sequence reads were collapsed and filtered to measure the absolute abundance of every unique TCRbeta CDR3 rearrangement. For each sample, productive Simpson clonality was calculated as the square root of Simpson's diversity index over productive rearrangements. TCRdb obtained this table from immuneACCESS and retained in-frame rearrangements with V and J assigned. These tables miss some clones; where compared with another copy, unresolved V genes account for less than half of the shortfall, and the remainder is unexplained. V, J and clone size are those of that table, while D and trimming were read from the DNA. The sample yields around 170,000 clones; roughly nine tenths were counted once. The ten largest clones represent 0.5% to 0.55% of the sample.

With respect to this clone: The clone's antigen remains unknown. No clone much larger than this one lies a single base away; base qualities are absent.

The collaborating institutions used their own protocols to collect whole blood in K2EDTA tubes. For TCRbeta analysis, collaborators shipped samples in one of three forms: frozen whole blood, isolated PBMCs, or DNA extracted from either of those sample types. General conclusions and limits of the study: How much clinical and demographic metadata was included differed by source and by participant, and the metadata was provided uncurated.

The rearrangement joined TRBV9 to TRBJ2-1, with 7 central nucleotides matching TRBD2. The TCR originated in a middle-aged man with acute or convalescent COVID-19. Sequenced: peripheral blood. The DNA sequence follows: TGTGCCAGCAGCGTAGTCCCTAGCGGCAATGAGCAGTTCTTC. Its translation reads: CASSVVPSGNEQFF.